These T cell receptor beta chains were read from a single sample in a study of cytomegalovirus exposure and HLA in healthy donors. TCRdb's copy holds only in-frame clones and misses some; the assay was immunoSEQ multiplex PCR. The table includes approximately 85,000 clones, around 77% detected once. The sample consisted of PBMCs. The source of these receptors is a man aged 30-40 years in good health and CMV-seronegative. Both conserved end residues are trimmed from each CDR3.

j_call v_call cdr3_aa
TRBJ2-3 TRBV2 ASRKTSGGQDTQY
TRBJ1-2 TRBV5-1 ASRWREREGGYT
TRBJ2-3 TRBV11-2 ASSLGRGRGTDTQY
TRBJ2-1 TRBV6-4 ASSGSGGAPDNEQF
TRBJ2-1 TRBV5-1 ASRLTKGNEQF
TRBJ2-7 TRBV7-9 ASSLRGGVYEQY
TRBJ1-2 TRBV10-3 AISVESDYGYT
TRBJ2-7 TRBV2 ASSELAGGAYEQY
TRBJ2-3 TRBV6-5 ASSGGQGATDTQY
TRBJ2-7 TRBV10-3 AIRETGTGRSESSYEQY
TRBJ2-7 TRBV7-9 ASSRRGQGDHEQY
TRBJ2-7 TRBV6-5 ASKPALGQNYEQY
TRBJ2-1 TRBV18 ASSMGQGVYNEQF
TRBJ1-2 TRBV23-1 ASNRLAAGNSGYT
TRBJ1-5 TRBV5-1 ASSPGTGGPSRNQPQH
TRBJ1-1 TRBV5-1 ASSWTGTGDEAF
TRBJ2-6 TRBV7-9 ASSLGASGANVLT
TRBJ1-1 TRBV4-2 ASSLDRRGYTEAF
TRBJ1-1 TRBV11-2 ASSFTRQQNTEAF
TRBJ1-3 TRBV15 ATSRPTGVSGNTIY
TRBJ2-2 TRBV10-3 AISDPSGRGGWTGELF
TRBJ1-1 TRBV6-1 ASSEAYSEAF
TRBJ2-3 TRBV5-1 ASSLRTRSTQY
TRBJ2-3 TRBV11-2 ASSPGTSHGPSTDTQY
TRBJ2-4 TRBV5-6 ASSLASFEGAKNIQY
TRBJ1-1 TRBV7-9 ASSAGYTEAF
TRBJ2-5 TRBV4-2 ASSQDVGAQY
TRBJ1-1 TRBV6-5 ASSYMADTEAF
TRBJ1-1 TRBV27 ASSSRARAF
TRBJ1-2 TRBV15 ATSRDRIKEG
TRBJ1-3 TRBV5-1 ASSLGGARTGGNTIY
TRBJ1-3 TRBV11-2 ASSLYPRVRRNTIY
TRBJ2-7 TRBV2 ASSRDRGYEQY
TRBJ2-7 TRBV5-1 ASSLGRDRTYEQY
TRBJ2-5 TRBV30 AWDPGVRGRETQY
TRBJ2-5 TRBV5-1 ASSAYAALGAESLTQY
TRBJ1-4 TRBV11-2 ASSLGPDEKLF
TRBJ1-2 TRBV7-2 ASTDRPLLVGYT
TRBJ2-3 TRBV19 ASKGGRDTDTQY
TRBJ2-7 TRBV19 ASRIGTGETYEQY
TRBJ1-1 TRBV7-8 ASSGQGRLNTEAF
TRBJ2-2 TRBV5-1 ASSYRGRSTGELF
TRBJ2-1 TRBV27 ASRMGHEQF
TRBJ2-7 TRBV5-6 ASSQGQHYEQY
TRBJ1-1 TRBV18 ASSLRADSSTEAF
TRBJ2-1 TRBV10-1 ASSKTGAANSVDNEQF
TRBJ2-7 TRBV7-8 ASSLRPGGAYEQY
TRBJ1-6 TRBV15 ATSVMEESDNSPLH
TRBJ2-7 TRBV7-3 ASSLLQGTYEQY
TRBJ1-1 TRBV4-3 ASSLGQGMVTEAF
TRBJ2-2 TRBV6-5 ASISGTGFTGELF